This T cell receptor beta chain derives from a study of T cells in Graves' hyperthyroidism and ophthalmopathy. Findings of the study overall: A model of 13 V-J pairs discriminated ophthalmopathy from stable hyperthyroidism.

With respect to this clonotype: Its antigen is as yet unknown.

Graves' hyperthyroidism showing no ophthalmopathy progression within 18 months was considered stable. The CDR3 totals 15 residues. With 0 bases removed from V and 3 bases from J, the gap between germline ends came to 12 bases. Germline loops: CDR1 LGHDT, CDR2 YNNKEL (reference sequence). The source material, RNA transcripts, was used to amplify TCR beta CDR3 regions. RT-PCR in the first round (using the HTBI primer set) targeted the TCR CDR3. TCRdb used MiXCR to reprocess the multiplex PCR reads, holding one entry per CDR3 protein. Here the sample spans hundreds of thousands of distinct CDR3 sequences, roughly 15% being singletons.

Sample: blood. The gene calls are TRBV3-1 and TRBJ2-7; weak D call: TRBD2 (6 bases). This receptor was obtained from a woman aged 40 to 55 with Graves' hyperthyroidism. CDR3 residues: CASSQEGGYSYEQYF. CDR3 in DNA: TGTGCCAGCAGCCAAGAGGGGGGTTACAGCTACGAGCAGTACTTC.